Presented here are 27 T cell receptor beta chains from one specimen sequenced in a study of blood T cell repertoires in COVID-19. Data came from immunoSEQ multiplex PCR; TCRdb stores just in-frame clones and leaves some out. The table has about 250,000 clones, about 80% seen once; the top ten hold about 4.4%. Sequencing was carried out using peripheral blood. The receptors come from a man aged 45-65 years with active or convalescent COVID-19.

The CDR3 DNA is TGTGCCAGCGGACAGGGGAATTCACCCCTCCACTTT. Encoded protein: CASGQGNSPLHF. The J gene is TRBJ1-6, the V gene TRBV2, with 9 nucleotides matching TRBD1. CDR1 and CDR2 from the germline V gene are SNHLY and FYNNEI. CDR3 length equals 12 residues. The J segment lost 7 bases and the V segment lost 8 bases, leaving 0 bases of the junction unmatched.

The CDR3 DNA follows: TGTGCCAGTAGTATGTTTGTGACAGGGGGCAAAGAGACCCAGTACTTC. The encoded protein is CASSMFVTGGKETQYF. The chain couples TRBV19 to TRBJ2-5; TRBD1 aligns across 10 bases. The CDR3 sequence is 16 residues long. The V segment lost 3 bases and the J segment 3 bases; nucleotides outside the gene matches: 7. Germline loops: CDR1 LNHDA, CDR2 SQIVND (reference sequence).

CDR3 DNA: TGCGCCAGCAGCCCAACCGGGACAGGTCCCCATGGCTACACCTTC. This gives the protein CASSPTGTGPHGYTF. The V gene is TRBV5-1, the J gene TRBJ1-2, with 8 bases aligning to TRBD1. Trimming cost V 4 bases and J 6 bases; bases outside gene matches: 11. The CDR3 totals 15 residues. The germline V gene has CDR1 SGHRS and CDR2 YFSETQ.

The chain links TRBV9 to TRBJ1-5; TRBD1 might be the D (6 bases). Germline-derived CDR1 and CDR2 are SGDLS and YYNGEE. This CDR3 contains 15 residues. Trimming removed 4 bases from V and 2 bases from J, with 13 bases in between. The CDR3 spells CASSSGGAGNQPQHF. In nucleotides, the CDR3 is TGTGCCAGCAGCTCCGGGGGGGCGGGCAATCAGCCCCAGCATTTT. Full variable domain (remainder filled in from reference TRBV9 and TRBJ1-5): DSGVTQTPKHLITATGQRVTLRCSPRSGDLSVYWYQQSLDQGLQFLIQYYNGEERAKGNILERFSAQQFPDLHSELNLSSLELGDSALYFCASSSGGAGNQPQHFGDGTRLSIL.

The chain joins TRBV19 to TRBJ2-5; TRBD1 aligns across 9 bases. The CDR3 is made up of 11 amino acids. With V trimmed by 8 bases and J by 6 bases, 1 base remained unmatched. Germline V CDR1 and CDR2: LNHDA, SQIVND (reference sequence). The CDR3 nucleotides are TGTGCCAGTGGACAGGGGAAGACCCAGTACTTC. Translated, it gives CASGQGKTQYF.

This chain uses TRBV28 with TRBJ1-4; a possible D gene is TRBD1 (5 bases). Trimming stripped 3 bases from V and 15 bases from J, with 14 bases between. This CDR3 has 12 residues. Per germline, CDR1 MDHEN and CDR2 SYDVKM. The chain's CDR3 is CASSFDSWFVFF. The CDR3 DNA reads TGTGCCAGCAGTTTCGACAGTTGGTTTGTGTTTTTT.

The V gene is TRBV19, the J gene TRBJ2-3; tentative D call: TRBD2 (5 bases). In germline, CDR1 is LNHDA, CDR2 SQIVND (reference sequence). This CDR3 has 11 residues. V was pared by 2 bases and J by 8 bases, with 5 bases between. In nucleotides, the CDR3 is TGTGCCAGTAGTATACGGGGTACGCAGTATTTT. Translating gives CASSIRGTQYF.

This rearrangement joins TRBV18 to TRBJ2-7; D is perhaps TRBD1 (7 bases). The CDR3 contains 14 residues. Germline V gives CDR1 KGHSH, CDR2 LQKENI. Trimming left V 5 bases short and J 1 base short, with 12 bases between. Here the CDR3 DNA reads TGTGCCAGCTCAGGCGGGACAGTTTCCTACGAGCAGTACTTC. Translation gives CASSGGTVSYEQYF.

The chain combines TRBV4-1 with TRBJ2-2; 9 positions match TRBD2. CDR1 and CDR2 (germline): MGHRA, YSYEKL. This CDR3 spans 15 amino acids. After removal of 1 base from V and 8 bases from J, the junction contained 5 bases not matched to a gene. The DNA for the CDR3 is TGCGCCAGCAGCCAAGGAGGACTAGCGAGAGGGGAGCTGTTTTTT. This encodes CASSQGGLARGELFF.

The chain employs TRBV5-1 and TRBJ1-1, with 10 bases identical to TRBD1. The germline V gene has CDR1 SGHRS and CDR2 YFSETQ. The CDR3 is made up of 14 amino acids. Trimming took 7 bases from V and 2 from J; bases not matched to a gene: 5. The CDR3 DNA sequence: TGCGCCAGCCGACAGGGGGCTGTTAACACTGAAGCTTTCTTT. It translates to CASRQGAVNTEAFF.

The chain's CDR3 is CASRRRQGSRTNEKLFF. The CDR3 DNA reads as TGTGCCAGCAGGCGAAGACAGGGGTCTAGAACTAATGAAAAACTGTTTTTT. The chain has TRBV6-6 and TRBJ1-4, with 8 bases that match TRBD1. With V trimmed by 6 bases and J by 1 base, 10 bases remained unmatched. Germline loops: CDR1 MNHNY, CDR2 SVGAGI (reference sequence). CDR3 size: 17 residues.

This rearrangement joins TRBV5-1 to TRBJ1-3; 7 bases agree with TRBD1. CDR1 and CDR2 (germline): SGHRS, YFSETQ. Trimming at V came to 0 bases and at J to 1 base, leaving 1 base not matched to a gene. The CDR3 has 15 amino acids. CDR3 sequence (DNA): TGCGCCAGCAGCTTGGAGACAGGGTCTGGAAACACCATATATTTT. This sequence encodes CASSLETGSGNTIYF.

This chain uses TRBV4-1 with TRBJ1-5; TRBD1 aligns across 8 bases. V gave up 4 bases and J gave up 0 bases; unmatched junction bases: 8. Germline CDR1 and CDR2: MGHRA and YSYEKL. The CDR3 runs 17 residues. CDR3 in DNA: TGCGCCAGCAGCCGAGATACAGGGGGTTATAGCAATCAGCCCCAGCATTTT. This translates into CASSRDTGGYSNQPQHF.

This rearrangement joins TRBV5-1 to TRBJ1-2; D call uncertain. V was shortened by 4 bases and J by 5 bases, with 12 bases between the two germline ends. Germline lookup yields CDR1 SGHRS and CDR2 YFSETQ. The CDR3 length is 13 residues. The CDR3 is CASSIVAGYGYTF. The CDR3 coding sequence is TGCGCCAGCAGCATCGTAGCGGGGTATGGCTACACCTTC.

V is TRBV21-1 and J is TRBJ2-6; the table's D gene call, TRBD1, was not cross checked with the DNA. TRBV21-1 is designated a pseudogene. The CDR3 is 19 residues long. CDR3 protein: CASSSSNRDRNSGANVLTF. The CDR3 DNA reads TGTGCCAGCAGCTCCTCGAATAGGGACAGAAACTCTGGGGCCAACGTCCTGACTTTC.

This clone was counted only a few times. CDR3 sequence (DNA): TGTGCCTGGAGTCTGAGGGAATCACCCCTCCACTTT. Translated, it gives CAWSLRESPLHF. The J gene is TRBJ1-6, the V gene TRBV30, with unresolved D. Germline V gene sequence: CDR1 GTSNPN, CDR2 SVGIG (reference sequence). Between the trimmed V and J ends, which lost 2 bases and 10 bases, there was a span of 9 bases. This CDR3 has 12 amino acids.

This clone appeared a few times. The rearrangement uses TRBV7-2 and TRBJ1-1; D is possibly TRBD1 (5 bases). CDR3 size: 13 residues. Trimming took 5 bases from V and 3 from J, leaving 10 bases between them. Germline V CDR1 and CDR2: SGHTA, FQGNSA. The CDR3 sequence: CASSPPGDTEAFF. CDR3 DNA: TGTGCCAGCAGCCCACCGGGGGACACTGAAGCTTTCTTT.

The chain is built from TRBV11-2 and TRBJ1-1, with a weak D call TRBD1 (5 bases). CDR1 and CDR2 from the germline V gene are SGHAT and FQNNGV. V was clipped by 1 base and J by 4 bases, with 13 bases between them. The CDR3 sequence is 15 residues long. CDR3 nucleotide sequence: TGTGCCAGCAGCTTAGGGGACTTCTTGAGCACTGAAGCTTTCTTT. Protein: CASSLGDFLSTEAFF.

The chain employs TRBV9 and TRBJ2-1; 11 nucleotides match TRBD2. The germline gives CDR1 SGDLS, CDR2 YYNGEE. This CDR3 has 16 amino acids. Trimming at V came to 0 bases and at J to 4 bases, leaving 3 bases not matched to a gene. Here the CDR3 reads CASSVGASGGYNEQFF. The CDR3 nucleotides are TGTGCCAGCAGCGTAGGGGCTAGCGGGGGGTACAATGAGCAGTTCTTC.

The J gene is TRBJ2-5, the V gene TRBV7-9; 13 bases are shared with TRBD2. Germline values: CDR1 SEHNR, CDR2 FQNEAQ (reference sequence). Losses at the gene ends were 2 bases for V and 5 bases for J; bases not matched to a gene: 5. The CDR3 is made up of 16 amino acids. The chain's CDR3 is CASSLWGTSGVETQYF. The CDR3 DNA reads TGTGCCAGCAGCTTATGGGGGACTAGCGGGGTTGAGACCCAGTACTTC.

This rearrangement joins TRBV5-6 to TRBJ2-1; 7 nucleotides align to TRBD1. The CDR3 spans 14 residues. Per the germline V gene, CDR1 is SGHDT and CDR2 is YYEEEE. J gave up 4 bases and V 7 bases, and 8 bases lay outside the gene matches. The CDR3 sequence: CASRLGQSYNEQFF. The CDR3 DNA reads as TGTGCCAGCCGGCTGGGACAGTCGTACAATGAGCAGTTCTTC.

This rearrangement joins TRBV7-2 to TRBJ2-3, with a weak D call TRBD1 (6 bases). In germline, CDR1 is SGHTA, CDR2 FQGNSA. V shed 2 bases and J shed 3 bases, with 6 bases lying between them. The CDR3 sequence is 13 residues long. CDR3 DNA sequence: TGTGCCAGCAGCTTACAGGGGACAGATACGCAGTATTTT. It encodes CASSLQGTDTQYF.

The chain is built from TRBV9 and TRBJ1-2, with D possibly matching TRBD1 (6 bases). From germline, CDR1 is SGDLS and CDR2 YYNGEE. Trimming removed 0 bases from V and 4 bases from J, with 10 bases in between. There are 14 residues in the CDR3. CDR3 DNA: TGTGCCAGCAGCGTAGGGCAGGGGACCTATGGCTACACCTTC. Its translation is CASSVGQGTYGYTF.

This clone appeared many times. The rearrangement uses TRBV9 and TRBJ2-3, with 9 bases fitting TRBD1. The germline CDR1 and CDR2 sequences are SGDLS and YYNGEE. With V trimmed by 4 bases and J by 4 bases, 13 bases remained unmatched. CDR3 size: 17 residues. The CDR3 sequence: CASSNSRDREEADTQYF. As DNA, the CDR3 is TGTGCCAGCAGCAACTCCCGGGACAGGGAGGAAGCAGATACGCAGTATTTT.

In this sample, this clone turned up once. The DNA of the CDR3 is TGTGCCTGGAGTGTGGGCGGGGGGGTCGGCTCCTACGAGCAGTACTTC. It yields the protein CAWSVGGGVGSYEQYF. The chain carries TRBV30 and TRBJ2-7; 9 bases match TRBD2. CDR1 and CDR2 (germline): GTSNPN, SVGIG (reference sequence). The CDR3 length is 16 residues. The V and J ends lost 0 bases and 0 bases, in that order; junction bases with no gene match: 6.

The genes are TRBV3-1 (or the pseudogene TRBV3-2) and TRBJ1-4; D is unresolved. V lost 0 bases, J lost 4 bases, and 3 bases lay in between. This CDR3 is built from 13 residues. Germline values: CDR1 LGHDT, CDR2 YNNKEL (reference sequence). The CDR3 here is CASSQDLNEKLFF. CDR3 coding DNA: TGTGCCAGCAGCCAAGATCTTAATGAAAAACTGTTTTTT.

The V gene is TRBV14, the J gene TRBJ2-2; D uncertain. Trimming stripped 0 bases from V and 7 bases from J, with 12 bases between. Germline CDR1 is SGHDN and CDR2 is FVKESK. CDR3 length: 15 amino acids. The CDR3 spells CASSQDRRIYGELFF. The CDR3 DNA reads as TGTGCCAGCAGCCAAGATAGGAGAATCTACGGGGAGCTGTTTTTT. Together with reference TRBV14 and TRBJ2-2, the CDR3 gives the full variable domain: EAGVTQFPSHSVIEKGQTVTLRCDPISGHDNLYWYRRVMGKEIKFLLHFVKESKQDESGMPNNRFLAERTGGTYSTLKVQPAELEDSGVYFCASSQDRRIYGELFFGEGSRLTVL.